The T cell receptor beta chain described here comes from a study of cytomegalovirus exposure and HLA in healthy donors. The CDR3 is 15 amino acids. The trim removed 5 bases at V and 6 bases at J, leaving 8 bases unmatched. Germline CDR1 is MDHEN and CDR2 is SYDVKM. It was with 60 Vbeta and 13 Jbeta primers that the PCR ran. Data came from immunoSEQ multiplex PCR; TCRdb stores just in-frame clones and leaves some out. The sample shows about 160,000 clones, 75% to 90% of them seen only once. The sample holds one count of this clone. This receptor was taken from a man between 50 and 59 years old in good health and CMV-seropositive. The chain has TRBV28 and TRBJ1-5; 9 bases agree with TRBD1. The sequenced sample was PBMCs. CDR3 region: CASSGNRGRGQPQHF. In nucleotides, the CDR3 is TGTGCCAGCAGTGGTAACAGGGGGCGCGGTCAGCCCCAGCATTTT.